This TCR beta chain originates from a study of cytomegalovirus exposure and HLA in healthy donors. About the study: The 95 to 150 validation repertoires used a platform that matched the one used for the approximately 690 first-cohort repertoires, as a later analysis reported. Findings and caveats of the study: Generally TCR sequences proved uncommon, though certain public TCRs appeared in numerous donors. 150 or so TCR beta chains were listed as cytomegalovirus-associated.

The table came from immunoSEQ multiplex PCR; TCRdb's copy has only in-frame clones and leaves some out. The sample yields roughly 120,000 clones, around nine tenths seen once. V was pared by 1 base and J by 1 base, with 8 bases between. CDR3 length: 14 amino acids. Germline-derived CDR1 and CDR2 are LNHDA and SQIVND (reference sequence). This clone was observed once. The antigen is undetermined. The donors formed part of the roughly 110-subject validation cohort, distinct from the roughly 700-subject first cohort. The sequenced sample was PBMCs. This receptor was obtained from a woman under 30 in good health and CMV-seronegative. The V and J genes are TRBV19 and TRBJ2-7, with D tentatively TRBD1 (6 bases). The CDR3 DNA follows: TGTGCCAGTAGTATAGCAGGGGATTCCTACGAGCAGTACTTC. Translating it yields CASSIAGDSYEQYF.